These 2 T cell receptor beta chains came from one sample sequenced in a study of cytomegalovirus exposure and HLA in healthy donors. The study ran its PCR with 60 Vbeta and 13 Jbeta primers. Here immunoSEQ multiplex PCR was the method, and the copy in TCRdb shows in-frame clones only, minus some. Among about 140,000 clones listed, 70% to 85% were seen once. The sequenced material came from PBMCs. Receptors were obtained from a woman aged 60-70 years in good health and CMV-seropositive.

This sequence joins TRBV7-3 and TRBJ2-1; D is uncertain. The CDR3 is 15 residues long. Trimming took off 2 bases at V and 0 bases at J, with 8 bases between the two ends. In germline, CDR1 is SGHTA, CDR2 FQGTGA. CDR3 loop: CASSLWSSSYNEQFF. The CDR3 region has the DNA TGTGCCAGCAGCTTATGGTCTAGCTCCTACAATGAGCAGTTCTTC.

With respect to this clone: The junction differs from germline at one of its ends, possibly a read error. This chain joins TRBV7-9 and TRBJ2-1, with a possible D match to TRBD2 (6 bases). The CDR3 spans 15 residues. Germline loops: CDR1 SEHNR, CDR2 FQNEAQ (reference sequence). The CDR3 bases are TGTGCCAGCAGCTTAAGGCCACTAGCTTACAATGAGCGGTTCTTC. It translates to CASSLRPLAYNERFF.